Sequencing of this TCR beta chain was carried out in a study of blood T cell repertoires in COVID-19. On the study more broadly: Acute-phase and convalescent COVID-19 samples originated in the United States, Italy and Spain. PBMCs, B-cell-depleted T cells, or T cells provided the cDNA or gDNA that made up the material.

Original handling: It was from reference gene primer amplification that nucleated cell counts were estimated. Sequenced by immunoSEQ multiplex PCR; TCRdb stores in-frame clones only, minus some. Clone size and the V and J calls come from that table; the DNA yielded D and trimming. Of 150,000 to 200,000 clones in the sample, more than 75% were seen once. This CDR3 spans 16 amino acids. The V gene's germline CDR1 is SGHTA and CDR2 FQGNSA. Losses at the gene ends were 1 base for V and 0 bases for J; bases not matched to a gene: 3. The sequence was collected from a human donor in a cohort sampled during active COVID-19. This chain links TRBV7-2 with TRBJ2-1; the match to TRBD1 covers 7 bases. Sequences were obtained from peripheral blood. In nucleotides, the CDR3 is TGTGCCAGCAGCTTAGGACAGGGCCGCTCCTACAATGAGCAGTTCTTC. Protein sequence: CASSLGQGRSYNEQFF. The whole variable domain, remainder taken from reference TRBV7-2 and TRBJ2-1, is GAGVSQSPSNKVTEKGKDVELRCDPISGHTALYWYRQSLGQGLEFLIYFQGNSAPDKSGLPSDRFSAERTGGSVSTLTIQRTQQEDSAVYLCASSLGQGRSYNEQFFGPGTRLTVL.